This TCR beta chain was obtained from a study of T cell clonotyping in hematopoietic cell transplantation. This clone is a singleton in its sample. Its matching antigen is unknown. The repertoire was sequenced with immunoSEQ multiplex PCR; TCRdb's copy has only in-frame clones and lacks some. Here the sample spans about 45,000 clones, around 84% being singletons. Trimming took off 6 bases at V and 5 bases at J, with 12 bases between the two ends. CDR3 length: 13 residues. Per germline, CDR1 SGHTA and CDR2 FQGNSA. Time point noted: recipient sample about 28 days before transplant, after cytoreduction. Recipients were bled about 28 days pretransplant and at posttransplant days 30, 100, 180. Study-level points and caveats: Graft donor and pretransplant recipient Inverse Simpson Index values predicted broader posttransplant TCR diversity. Few recipient clonotypes overlapped donors; over 95% were de novo at given depth. Recipient TCR diversity dropped after transplant; expanded clonotypes rose from day 30 to 180.

The receptor comes from a man between 60 and 75 years old with myelodysplastic syndrome. Some clones in this sample may be carry-over from other donors' samples. This specimen was peripheral blood mononuclear cells, taken before stem cell transplant. The genes are TRBV7-2 and TRBJ2-3; D perhaps matches TRBD2 (6 bases). CDR3 DNA: TGTGCCAGCAGATTACTAGCTTTAGATACGCAGTATTTT. It is translated as CASRLLALDTQYF. The complete variable domain, with remaining parts taken from reference TRBV7-2 and TRBJ2-3, reads GAGVSQSPSNKVTEKGKDVELRCDPISGHTALYWYRQSLGQGLEFLIYFQGNSAPDKSGLPSDRFSAERTGGSVSTLTIQRTQQEDSAVYLCASRLLALDTQYFGPGTRLTVL.